The TCR beta chain under discussion was sequenced for a study of control samples from healthy donors and cancer patients. TCRdb's table, derived via immunoSEQ multiplex PCR, lists solely in-frame clones and lacks some. Of roughly 70,000 clones in the sample, under 90% were seen once. Trimming took off 4 bases at V and 0 bases at J, with 14 bases between the two ends. CDR1 and CDR2 from the germline V gene are MRHNA and SNTAGT. The CDR3 runs to 16 residues. The sequencing sample was made of blood. This TCR derives from a man in his forties or fifties in good health. The chain employs TRBV6-4 and TRBJ2-3; possibly TRBD2 for D (7 bases). CDR3 region: CASSVGGGPSTDTQYF. Here the CDR3 DNA reads TGTGCCAGCAGTGTTGGGGGGGGGCCTAGCACAGATACGCAGTATTTT.